The TCR beta chain described here comes from a study of T cells in narcolepsy. General study findings and limits: In some patient and control memory CD4+ samples, autoreactive clones were absent. Autoreactive HCRT-specific and TRIB2-specific clonotypes were marked in same-patient CSF-versus-blood CD4+ comparisons.

This CDR3 contains 13 residues. Germline loops: CDR1 MNHNS, CDR2 SASEGT. Losses at the gene ends were 8 bases for V and 8 bases for J; bases not matched to a gene: 11. Some clones are missing from TCRdb's copy, which holds only in-frame ones; the method was immunoSEQ multiplex PCR. The sample has tens of thousands of clones, over 80% seen once; the top ten hold 0.5% to 0.85%. Worth noting for this clone: Its antigen remains unidentified.

This clonotype was sampled from a human donor in good health. Sequencing input: memory (CD45RA-) CD4+ T cells from blood. This sequence joins TRBV6-1 and TRBJ1-2; 7 nucleotides match TRBD1. CDR3 protein: CASSETGTWGYTF. The CDR3 DNA reads TGTGCCAGCTCGGAGACAGGGACTTGGGGCTACACCTTC.